The rows below give T cell receptor beta chains drawn from one sample of a study of PD-L1 blockade in urothelial cancer. Assay: immunoSEQ multiplex PCR; the TCRdb copy retains only in-frame clones and omits some. Among about 80,000 clones listed, 85% were seen once. The sample consisted of PBMCs, taken around atezolizumab (anti-PD-L1) treatment. All receptors derive from a man aged 40-49 years with urothelial cancer. CDR3s include the opening cysteine and the closing phenylalanine or tryptophan. Each record gives: D gene, CDR3 length, J gene, V gene, clone size, CDR3 DNA, CDR3 protein. D genes are given only for firm matches. Clone size is given for some rows only: seen once, a few or many times, or a class if the clone is expanded.

TRBD2 | 15 | TRBJ2-5 | TRBV7-2 | NA | TGTGCCAGCAGCCCCGCCGGGACTAAACAAGAGACCCAGTACTTC | CASSPAGTKQETQYF
TRBD1 | 15 | TRBJ1-1 | TRBV2 | NA | TGTGCCAGCAGCGTTGCAGGGGGTTGGGGCACTGAAGCTTTCTTT | CASSVAGGWGTEAFF
NA | 11 | TRBJ2-7 | TRBV29-1 | NA | TGCAGCGTTCGGCAGGACTACGAGCAGTACTTC | CSVRQDYEQYF
NA | 15 | TRBJ2-1 | TRBV28 | NA | TGTGCCAGCAGGGACGCAAGGGGGTCCTACAATGAGCAGTTCTTC | CASRDARGSYNEQFF
NA | 13 | TRBJ1-1 | TRBV11-2 | NA | TGTGCCAGCAGCTTTAGATCGGACACTGAAGCTTTCTTT | CASSFRSDTEAFF
NA | 12 | TRBJ2-7 | TRBV28 | NA | TGTGCCAGCAGTCCCTTCAGCTACGAGCAGTACTTC | CASSPFSYEQYF
NA | 14 | TRBJ2-7 | TRBV5-6 | NA | TGTGCCAGCAGCTTGCGCCAGGGTAGTGGCGAGCAGTACTTC | CASSLRQGSGEQYF
NA | 15 | TRBJ1-5 | TRBV27 | NA | TGTGCCAGCAGTTTATCTGGACAGTGGAATCAGCCCCAGCATTTT | CASSLSGQWNQPQHF
NA | 14 | TRBJ2-7 | TRBV19 | NA | TGTGCCAGTAGTCCCTCCAGGGGACCCTACGAGCAGTACTTC | CASSPSRGPYEQYF
TRBD1 | 12 | TRBJ2-7 | TRBV30 | NA | TGTGCCTTGACCGGGACAGGGTTCGAGCAGTACTTC | CALTGTGFEQYF
NA | 17 | TRBJ2-2 | TRBV27 | NA | TGTGCCAGCAGTTCCTATTCGAGGGTTTTGAACACCGGGGAGCTGTTTTTT | CASSSYSRVLNTGELFF
TRBD1 | 15 | TRBJ2-2 | TRBV11-3 | NA | TGTGCCAGCAGTTCGGACAGGGAAGGAATCGGGGAGCTGTTTTTT | CASSSDREGIGELFF
NA | 16 | TRBJ1-2 | TRBV23-1 | once | TGCGCCACCACAAGCCGGGCCGGCGGGGAGAGAGATGGCTACACCTTC | CATTSRAGGERDGYTF
TRBD1 | 16 | TRBJ1-2 | TRBV7-9 | many | TGTGCCAGCAGCGCCGAGTCCCAGGGGGCCAACTATGGCTACACCTTC | CASSAESQGANYGYTF
NA | 12 | TRBJ2-3 | TRBV7-3 | NA | TGTGCCAGCAGCTCGAGCACAGATACGCAGTATTTT | CASSSSTDTQYF
NA | 12 | TRBJ1-5 | TRBV6-6 | NA | TGTGCCAGCAGTTACCCGGATCAGCCCCAGCATTTT | CASSYPDQPQHF
NA | 12 | TRBJ1-2 | TRBV5-1 | NA | TGCGCCAGCACCCACGGAGGGACCGGCTACACCTTC | CASTHGGTGYTF
NA | 13 | TRBJ2-2 | TRBV27 | NA | TGTGCCAGCAGTTTATTGACAGCCGGGGAGCTGTTTTTT | CASSLLTAGELFF
NA | 11 | TRBJ2-7 | TRBV7-2 | NA | TGTGCCAGCAGCTTAATAGCCGAGCAGTACTTC | CASSLIAEQYF
TRBD2 | 16 | TRBJ2-1 | TRBV9 | NA | TGTGCCAGCAGCGTAGATATTACTAGCGTCGGTTATGAGCAGTTCTTC | CASSVDITSVGYEQFF
NA | 16 | TRBJ2-1 | TRBV5-4 | NA | TGTGCCAGCACCTTAGGAACTAGAACCTCCTACAATGAGCAGTTCTTC | CASTLGTRTSYNEQFF
TRBD1 | 18 | TRBJ1-5 | TRBV30 | few | TGTGCCTGGAGTCCCTCGGACAGGTTTGGGATGGGCAATCAGCCCCAGCATTTT | CAWSPSDRFGMGNQPQHF
NA | 14 | TRBJ2-1 | TRBV11-2 | NA | TGTGCCAGCACCGAACCGGGACTCTACAATGAGCAGTTCTTC | CASTEPGLYNEQFF
NA | 14 | TRBJ2-7 | TRBV9 | NA | TGTGCCAGCAGCGTAAGTCAGGGTTCCTACGAGCAGTACTTC | CASSVSQGSYEQYF
TRBD1 | 14 | TRBJ2-7 | TRBV5-6 | NA | TGTGCCAGCAGCTCACCGGACAGGGGCTACGAGCAGTACTTC | CASSSPDRGYEQYF
NA | 15 | TRBJ1-5 | TRBV9 | NA | TGTGCCAGCAGCGTCGGGAACCTTCTCAATCAGCCCCAGCATTTT | CASSVGNLLNQPQHF
TRBD1 | 14 | TRBJ2-1 | TRBV5-1 | once | TGCGCCAGCAGCCCCGGGGACAGGGCGGAGGGGGAGTTCTTC | CASSPGDRAEGEFF
NA | 13 | TRBJ2-7 | TRBV29-1 | many | TGCAGCGTTCGAGGGGGTGGGAGCTACGAGCAGTACTTC | CSVRGGGSYEQYF
TRBD2 | 16 | TRBJ2-5 | TRBV4-2 | NA | TGTGCCAGCAGCCCAGCAAAGCGGGGTTTTGACGAGACCCAGTACTTC | CASSPAKRGFDETQYF
NA | 15 | TRBJ1-1 | TRBV28 | NA | TGTGCCAGCAGTTTAGGTGATAGACAGCGAAGTAAAGCTTTCTTT | CASSLGDRQRSKAFF
NA | 12 | TRBJ1-1 | TRBV29-1 | NA | TGCAGCGGAGTCCCGGGACAAGCTGAAGCTTTCTTT | CSGVPGQAEAFF
TRBD1 | 12 | TRBJ1-2 | TRBV30 | NA | TGTGCCTGGACAGGGGGCGCGAGGGGCTACACCTTC | CAWTGGARGYTF
NA | 15 | TRBJ1-1 | TRBV7-2 | NA | TGTGCCAGCAGCTTAGACCAGATCATGAACACTGAAGCTTTCTTT | CASSLDQIMNTEAFF
NA | 12 | TRBJ2-7 | TRBV27 | NA | TGTGCCAGCATTGGCCGAAACTACGAGCAGTACTTC | CASIGRNYEQYF
TRBD1 | 18 | TRBJ2-1 | TRBV14 | NA | TGTGCCAGCAGCCAAGCCAGGGGGCCGTTATTCTCCTACAATGAGCAGTTCTTC | CASSQARGPLFSYNEQFF
NA | 18 | TRBJ2-1 | TRBV11-3 | NA | TGTGCCAGCAGCCCACAACAGGGATCCGCGGGGGCATACAATGAGCAGTTCTTC | CASSPQQGSAGAYNEQFF
NA | 14 | TRBJ2-1 | TRBV12-5 | NA | TGTGCTAGTGGTTTGGCGGGGTTTTACAATGAGCAGTTCTTC | CASGLAGFYNEQFF
TRBD1 | 18 | TRBJ2-7 | TRBV5-6 | NA | TGTGCCAGCAGCTTCTCAAAACTTCGACAGGGGCCTTTCTACGAGCAGTACTTC | CASSFSKLRQGPFYEQYF
NA | 17 | TRBJ1-1 | TRBV5-8 | NA | TGTGCCAGCAGCTTGGTTACGTGGGCCAGCATGAACACTGAAGCTTTCTTT | CASSLVTWASMNTEAFF
TRBD1 | 14 | TRBJ1-2 | TRBV9 | once | TGTGCCAGCAGCCCAAAGGGGGCGAACTATGGCTACACCTTC | CASSPKGANYGYTF
TRBD1 | 15 | TRBJ2-7 | TRBV5-1 | few | TGCGCCAGCAGCGCGGGGGACAGGGTCTCCTACGAGCAGTACTTC | CASSAGDRVSYEQYF
TRBD1 | 15 | TRBJ1-4 | TRBV9 | NA | TGTGCCAGCAACCCAGGGGGCGCAGGAAATGAAAAACTGTTTTTT | CASNPGGAGNEKLFF
NA | 14 | TRBJ1-1 | TRBV5-1 | NA | TGCGCCAGCAGCTCCCCCGGGGTCAACACTGAAGCTTTCTTT | CASSSPGVNTEAFF
NA | 15 | TRBJ1-2 | TRBV5-1 | few | TGCGCCAGCAGCTTGGACACCGGGACACCCTATGGCTACACCTTC | CASSLDTGTPYGYTF
NA | 15 | TRBJ1-4 | TRBV2 | few | TGTGCCAGCAGCGGTCAGGGCCAAACTAATGAAAAACTGTTTTTT | CASSGQGQTNEKLFF
TRBD1 | 14 | TRBJ1-5 | TRBV2 | few | TGTGCCAGCAGGGGGACAGCCGGCAATCAGCCCCAGCATTTT | CASRGTAGNQPQHF
NA | 15 | TRBJ2-7 | TRBV30 | NA | TGTGCCTGGAGGGGTGGGGGGACAGACACCTACGAGCAGTACTTC | CAWRGGGTDTYEQYF
NA | 14 | TRBJ2-4 | TRBV30 | NA | TGTGCCTGGAGTTCAGATAGGACAGCGTACATTCAGTACTTC | CAWSSDRTAYIQYF
NA | 12 | TRBJ1-5 | TRBV19 | NA | TGTGCCAGTAGCCCAAGCGGGCAGCCCCAGCATTTT | CASSPSGQPQHF
NA | 15 | TRBJ2-1 | TRBV7-7 | NA | TGTGCTAGCAGCCGCGAGAGCACCTCCTACAATGAGCAGTTCTTC | CASSRESTSYNEQFF
NA | 11 | TRBJ2-7 | TRBV7-9 | NA | TGTGCCAGCAGCTTCTACTACGAGCAGTACTTC | CASSFYYEQYF
TRBD1 | 16 | TRBJ2-1 | TRBV6-6 | NA | TGTGCCAGCAGTTCTGTGGGGACAGGCGCCTACAATGAGCAGTTCTTC | CASSSVGTGAYNEQFF
TRBD1 | 14 | TRBJ1-2 | TRBV28 | NA | TGTGCCAGTCGACCGGGACAGTTTAACTATGGCTACACCTTC | CASRPGQFNYGYTF
NA | 14 | TRBJ2-1 | TRBV4-2 | once | TGTGCCAGCAGCCAAGACTTTCCCTACAATGAGCAGTTCTTC | CASSQDFPYNEQFF
NA | 16 | TRBJ2-7 | TRBV28 | NA | TGTGCCAGCAGTTTCCCCTTCCGGGCTAGCGACTACGAGCAGTACTTC | CASSFPFRASDYEQYF
TRBD2 | 19 | TRBJ2-1 | TRBV5-5 | NA | TGTGCCAGCAGCATCCCAAGGGGACTAGCGGGAGGGGAAGGGAATGAGCAGTTCTTC | CASSIPRGLAGGEGNEQFF
TRBD1 | 13 | TRBJ1-5 | TRBV2 | few | TGTGCCAGCAAGGACAGGGGCAATCAGCCCCAGCATTTT | CASKDRGNQPQHF
NA | 17 | TRBJ1-5 | TRBV11-2 | few | TGTGCCAGCAGCCCGCAGGCAGCGGCCCATAGCAATCAGCCCCAGCATTTT | CASSPQAAAHSNQPQHF
NA | 12 | TRBJ2-7 | TRBV29-1 | NA | TGCAGCGTTGTCCCAGACTCCTACGAGCAGTACTTC | CSVVPDSYEQYF